A selection of T cell receptor beta chains follows, all from one sample in a study of blood T cell repertoires in COVID-19. Profiling relied on immunoSEQ multiplex PCR, and the TCRdb table lists in-frame clones only, not all of them. Of about 260,000 clones detected, about 86% appear once; the ten largest clones hold under 2.5%. Input material: peripheral blood. These receptors were obtained from a man younger than 40 with active or convalescent COVID-19. The CDR3 runs from the conserved cysteine through the conserved F or W. The D gene is left open where the match is weak. Expanded clones are given a class, and other clones once, few, many or no size at all.

clone_size,d_call,j_call,v_call,cdr3_aa,cdr3_nt
-,TRBD1,TRBJ2-7,TRBV6-5,CASSYSTGQVSYEQYF,TGTGCCAGCAGTTACTCGACGGGACAGGTTTCCTACGAGCAGTACTTC
-,-,TRBJ1-2,TRBV6-5,CASSYTGYNGYTF,TGTGCCAGCAGTTACACAGGGTATAATGGCTACACCTTC
-,-,TRBJ1-4,TRBV4-1,CASSQDVGEKLFF,TGCGCCAGCAGCCAAGATGTCGGTGAAAAACTGTTTTTT
-,-,TRBJ2-7,TRBV9,CASSAPDRSYEQYF,TGTGCCAGCAGCGCCCCGGACAGATCCTACGAGCAGTACTTC
-,-,TRBJ1-2,TRBV18,CASSPSGTGGYTF,TGTGCCAGCTCCCCTTCAGGGACTGGTGGCTACACCTTC
once,-,TRBJ2-1,TRBV15,CATSRDRESYNEQFF,TGTGCCACCAGCAGAGACAGGGAAAGCTACAATGAGCAGTTCTTC
-,TRBD2,TRBJ2-3,TRBV27,CASSPGTSGVKDTQYF,TGTGCCAGCAGTCCCGGGACTAGCGGGGTTAAAGATACGCAGTATTTT
-,TRBD1,TRBJ2-7,TRBV7-2,CASSLAVGQGAGEQYF,TGTGCCAGCAGCTTAGCGGTGGGTCAGGGGGCGGGGGAGCAGTACTTC
-,-,TRBJ1-3,TRBV19,CATKEGWRNTIYF,TGTGCCACAAAGGAGGGTTGGAGAAACACCATATATTTT
-,-,TRBJ1-5,TRBV28,CASSAPLNQPQHF,TGTGCCAGCAGTGCACCTCTAAATCAGCCCCAGCATTTT
few,-,TRBJ2-7,TRBV7-8,CASSTRNLANPSYEQYF,TGTGCCAGCAGTACCAGAAACCTAGCGAACCCTTCCTACGAGCAGTACTTC
few,TRBD2,TRBJ2-3,TRBV7-3,CASSLNRGLARGAPSTDTQYF,TGTGCCAGCAGCTTAAACCGCGGACTAGCGAGGGGCGCCCCTAGCACAGATACGCAGTATTTT
-,TRBD1,TRBJ1-4,TRBV18,CASSPPGTGREKLFF,TGTGCCAGCTCACCACCCGGGACAGGGCGTGAAAAACTGTTTTTT
-,-,TRBJ2-3,TRBV18,CASSPPRIRAGADTQYF,TGTGCCAGCTCACCTCCACGGATCCGGGCGGGGGCGGATACGCAGTATTTT
-,-,TRBJ2-1,TRBV4-1,CASSQPPGEGNEQFF,TGCGCCAGCAGCCAACCTCCAGGGGAAGGCAATGAGCAGTTCTTC
once,TRBD1,TRBJ2-7,TRBV4-2,CASSQEGTGSHEQYF,TGTGCCAGCAGCCAAGAGGGGACAGGGTCCCACGAGCAGTACTTC
-,TRBD1,TRBJ2-7,TRBV5-6,CASSPELGRQGSYEQYF,TGTGCCAGCAGCCCGGAATTAGGCCGACAGGGGAGCTACGAGCAGTACTTC
-,-,TRBJ1-4,TRBV6-1,CASSEVPVATNEKLFF,TGTGCCAGCAGTGAGGTACCAGTTGCAACTAATGAAAAACTGTTTTTT
-,-,TRBJ2-7,TRBV5-1,CASSLDAYEQYF,TGCGCCAGCAGCTTGGACGCGTACGAGCAGTACTTC
-,-,TRBJ2-7,TRBV13,CASSGWGGHSYEQYF,TGTGCCAGCAGCGGATGGGGGGGGCACTCCTACGAGCAGTACTTC
-,-,TRBJ1-3,TRBV30,CAWRPPGYTIYF,TGTGCCTGGAGGCCTCCGGGGTACACCATATATTTT
-,-,TRBJ1-5,TRBV4-2,CASRSGNNQPQHF,TGTGCCAGCCGTAGTGGTAATAATCAGCCCCAGCATTTT
-,TRBD1,TRBJ2-3,TRBV9,CASSVPKGQGSTSTDTQYF,TGTGCCAGCAGCGTACCTAAGGGACAGGGGTCCACTAGCACAGATACGCAGTATTTT
-,-,TRBJ1-2,TRBV6-5,CASSPGVGYGYTF,TGTGCCAGCAGTCCGGGGGTCGGCTATGGCTACACCTTC
-,-,TRBJ2-3,TRBV5-8,CASSLEGRAGYSTDTQYF,TGTGCCAGCAGCTTGGAGGGTAGGGCAGGGTATAGCACAGATACGCAGTATTTT
-,TRBD1,TRBJ1-5,TRBV7-9,CASSFGTGAYQPQHF,TGTGCCAGCAGCTTCGGGACAGGGGCCTATCAGCCCCAGCATTTT
-,-,TRBJ1-5,TRBV9,CASSGAGSNQPQHF,TGTGCCAGCAGCGGGGCAGGGAGCAATCAGCCCCAGCATTTT
-,-,TRBJ1-5,TRBV27,CASADRGGNQPQHF,TGTGCCAGCGCCGACAGAGGAGGCAATCAGCCCCAGCATTTT
once,TRBD1,TRBJ1-4,TRBV3-1/TRBV3-2,CASSQTGVTEKLFF,TGTGCCAGCAGCCAGACAGGGGTTACTGAAAAACTGTTTTTT
-,-,TRBJ2-1,TRBV10-3,CAISVKTGLVDTNEQFF,TGTGCCATCAGTGTAAAAACTGGACTGGTCGATACCAATGAGCAGTTCTTC